The entry below describes one T cell receptor beta chain. The sample originates from a study of blood T cell repertoires in COVID-19. Produced via immunoSEQ multiplex PCR; TCRdb's table is partial and in-frame only. The sample contains 95,000 to 120,000 clones, 75% to 90% of which appear only once. CDR3 length equals 15 residues. CDR1 is SGHRS, CDR2 YFSETQ, per germline. Unmatched junction bases numbered 10, after V lost 0 bases and J lost 10 bases. The clonotype comes from a woman in her sixties with COVID-19, enrolled during active disease. The J gene is TRBJ1-1, the V gene TRBV5-1; 9 bases are a match to TRBD1. Sample: peripheral blood. The CDR3 DNA reads as TGCGCCAGCAGCTTGGACAGGGGGCAAAACGGGCGAGCTTTCTTT. This sequence encodes CASSLDRGQNGRAFF.